Below, 13 T cell receptor beta chains from the same sample are listed, as sequenced in a study of regulatory T cells in long-lasting Graves disease. iRepertoire HTBI primers and Arm-PCR of CDR3 regions built TCR beta libraries. TCRdb independently ran MiXCR on the multiplex PCR reads; one entry per CDR3 protein. The sample records a few hundred thousand distinct CDR3 sequences, about a quarter being singletons. The time point here: persistent/refractory GD, antithyroid drugs over 5 years with positive TRAb. Researchers made the TCR library from RNA that was extracted from PBMCs. The input for sequencing was peripheral blood mononuclear cells (PBMCs), taken when the disease was refractory, from a patient treated with antithyroid drugs. The receptors were gathered from a female donor with Graves disease.

The rearrangement links TRBV19 to TRBJ2-1, with 7 bases matching TRBD2. CDR3 size: 13 residues. After removal of 6 bases from V and 16 bases from J, the junction contained 15 bases not matched to a gene. From germline, CDR1 is LNHDA and CDR2 SQIVND (reference sequence). The CDR3 here is CASSPKPPGLDFF. The CDR3 region has the DNA TGTGCCAGTAGCCCTAAGCCTCCCGGACTAGATTTCTTC.

The chain has TRBV3-1 and TRBJ2-1; 7 nucleotides agree with TRBD2. The CDR3 has 14 amino acids. CDR1 is LGHDT, CDR2 YNNKEL, per germline (reference sequence). The ends lost 4 bases at V and 6 bases at J; junction bases unmatched: 6. The CDR3 protein is CASSPWGGGNEQFF. CDR3 DNA: TGTGCCAGCAGCCCCTGGGGGGGAGGCAATGAGCAGTTCTTC.

This clonotype has just a few counts. The genes are TRBV2 and TRBJ2-7; D is perhaps TRBD2 (5 bases). V lost 6 bases and J 1 base, leaving 22 bases between the germline ends. The germline V gene encodes CDR1 SNHLY and CDR2 FYNNEI. This CDR3 contains 17 residues. CDR3 in DNA: TGTGCCAGCAGCCAAGAAAGACGTCTAGCAGTTTCCTACGAGCAGTACTTC. Translating gives CASSQERRLAVSYEQYF.

Written as DNA, the CDR3 is TGTGCCAGCAGCTTAGTAGGGGGCCCTATACAAGAGACCCAGTACTTC. Translation: CASSLVGGPIQETQYF. The V call is TRBV7-9, the J call TRBJ2-5; the match to TRBD1 covers 7 bases. With V trimmed by 1 base and J by 2 bases, 7 bases remained unmatched. CDR1 is SEHNR and CDR2 is FQNEAQ in the germline V gene (reference sequence). The length of the CDR3 is 16 residues.

In its sample, this clonotype was seen a few times. The gene calls are TRBV15 and TRBJ2-2; D is ambiguous. The V and J ends lost 1 base and 7 bases respectively, with 7 bases between them. The CDR3 sequence is 13 residues long. In germline, CDR1 is LNHNV, CDR2 YYDKDF (reference sequence). CDR3 amino acids: CATSRVGGGELFF. DNA of the CDR3: TGTGCCACCAGCAGAGTCGGTGGCGGGGAGCTGTTTTTT.

Comments on this clonotype: Given a much more abundant clone one base away, this may be a read error. The V and J genes are TRBV7-9 and TRBJ1-5; the D is unclear. The germline CDR1 and CDR2 sequences are SEHNR and FQNEAQ (reference sequence). CDR3 length: 15 amino acids. CDR3 sequence (DNA): TGTGCCAGCAGCTTAGAGGGAAAGAGCAATCAGCCCCGGCATTTT. Protein sequence: CASSLEGKSNQPRHF.

V and J are TRBV5-1 and TRBJ1-2; 8 nucleotides align to TRBD1. This CDR3 is built from 14 residues. Germline-derived CDR1 and CDR2 are SGHRS and YFSETQ. V shed 4 bases, J shed 3 bases, and the junction held 5 bases outside the gene matches. This CDR3 is CASSPGGADYGYTF. The CDR3 DNA follows: TGCGCCAGCAGCCCAGGGGGCGCGGACTATGGCTACACCTTC.

V gene TRBV6-1 combines with J gene TRBJ2-2, with TRBD2 matching 14 bases. Germline CDR1 reads MNHNS; CDR2 reads SASEGT. The CDR3 contains 18 residues. J lost 2 bases, V lost 6 bases, and 8 bases had no gene match. The CDR3 DNA reads as TGTGCCAGCAGCCGACTAGCGGGAGGGCCTTTAAACACCGGGGAGCTGTTTTTT. It specifies CASSRLAGGPLNTGELFF.

This clonotype was recorded many times. The rearrangement links TRBV3-1 to TRBJ1-2; a weak D match, TRBD1 (6 bases). The V end was cut by 4 bases, the J end by 2 bases, with 20 bases between. The length of the CDR3 is 17 residues. Germline CDR1 and CDR2: LGHDT and YNNKEL (reference sequence). CDR3 region: CASSPSDRWASNYGYTF. Here the CDR3 DNA reads TGTGCCAGCAGCCCGTCCGACAGGTGGGCTTCAAACTATGGCTACACCTTC.

The sample holds many counts of this clonotype. The V call is TRBV28, the J call TRBJ2-5, with 13 bases aligning to TRBD2. The CDR3 spans 16 residues. Losses at the gene ends were 2 bases for V and 1 base for J; bases not matched to a gene: 1. CDR1 is MDHEN, CDR2 SYDVKM, per germline. In nucleotides, the CDR3 is TGTGCCAGCAGTTTAGGGACTAGCGGGATCCAAGAGACCCAGTACTTC. Its protein is CASSLGTSGIQETQYF.

A word on this clonotype: The germline gene is not matched at one end of the junction; a read error may be the cause. The CDR3 bases are TGTGCCAGCGGCCAGTCGTTTGCTGATGGAGAAAAACTGTTTTTT. It specifies CASGQSFADGEKLFF. The V and J genes are TRBV3-1 and TRBJ1-4; the D is unclear. The CDR3 is 15 amino acids. The germline V gene encodes CDR1 LGHDT and CDR2 YNNKEL (reference sequence).

The DNA of the CDR3 is TGTGCCAGCAGTGAATATAGCAGGGACAATTCTGGAAACACCATATATTTT. This translates into CASSEYSRDNSGNTIYF. The J gene is TRBJ1-3, the V gene TRBV25-1, with TRBD1 as a possible D gene (6 bases). CDR1 is MGHDK, CDR2 SYGVNS, per germline. The V end lost 0 bases, the J end lost 1 base, and 13 bases lay between the germline ends. This CDR3 comprises 17 residues.

This clonotype was counted ten times or more. The genes are TRBV28 and TRBJ2-5, with unresolved D. Germline CDR1 MDHEN, CDR2 SYDVKM. The CDR3 is 12 amino acids. V was trimmed by 6 bases and J by 6 bases, leaving 11 bases between them. The CDR3 nucleotides read TGTGCCAGCAGCCCTCCAGGAAAGACCCAGTACTTC. It codes for CASSPPGKTQYF.